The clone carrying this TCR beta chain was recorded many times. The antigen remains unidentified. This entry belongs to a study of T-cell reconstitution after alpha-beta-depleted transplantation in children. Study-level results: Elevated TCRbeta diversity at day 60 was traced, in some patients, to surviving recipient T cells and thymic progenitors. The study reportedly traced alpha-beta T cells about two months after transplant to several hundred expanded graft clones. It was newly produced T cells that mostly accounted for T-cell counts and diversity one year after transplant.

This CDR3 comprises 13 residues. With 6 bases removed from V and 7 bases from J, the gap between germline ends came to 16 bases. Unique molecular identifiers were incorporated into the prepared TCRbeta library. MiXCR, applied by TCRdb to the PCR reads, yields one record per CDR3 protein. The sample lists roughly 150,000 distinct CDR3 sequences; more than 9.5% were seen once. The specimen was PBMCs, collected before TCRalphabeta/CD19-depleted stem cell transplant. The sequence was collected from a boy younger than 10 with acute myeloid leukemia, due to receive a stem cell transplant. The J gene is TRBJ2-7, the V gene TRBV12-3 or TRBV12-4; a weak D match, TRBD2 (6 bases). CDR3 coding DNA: TGTGCCAGCAGCCCGACGGGAGTAGGAGAGCAGTACTTC. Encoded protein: CASSPTGVGEQYF.